The 4 T cell receptor beta chains given below trace back to one sample, sequenced in a study of graft-versus-host responses after intestinal transplantation. Some clones are missing from TCRdb's copy, which holds only in-frame ones; the method was immunoSEQ multiplex PCR. Here the sample spans some 8,200 clones, less than 95% being singletons. Sequencing was performed on PBMCs, taken 30 to 33 days after intestinal transplant. These receptor sequences come from a human patient who received an intestinal transplant, so some T cells may come from the graft donor.

The J gene is TRBJ2-5, the V gene TRBV5-4; TRBD1 agrees at 7 bases. The germline CDR1 and CDR2 sequences are SGHNT and YYREEE (reference sequence). J lost 3 bases, V lost 0 bases, and 2 bases had no gene match. The CDR3 length is 14 residues. In nucleotides, the CDR3 is TGTGCCAGCAGCTTGGGACAGGGAGAAGAGACCCAGTACTTC. Amino acid sequence: CASSLGQGEETQYF.

This chain connects TRBV5-6 to TRBJ1-1; D is ambiguous. The CDR3 runs 13 residues. Deletions cut 0 bases from V and 3 bases from J, with 6 bases between. CDR1 and CDR2 from the germline V gene are SGHDT and YYEEEE. DNA of the CDR3: TGTGCCAGCAGCTTGGCCAGTCACACTGAAGCTTTCTTT. Its translation is CASSLASHTEAFF.

The V and J genes are TRBV12-5 and TRBJ1-1; D not certain. In germline, CDR1 is LGHNT, CDR2 FRNRAP. The CDR3 spans 13 residues. The germline V and J ends were trimmed by 6 bases and 1 base, with 9 bases remaining between them. The CDR3, as DNA: TGTGCTAGTGGCCCTACTTGGAACACTGAAGCTTTCTTT. It codes for CASGPTWNTEAFF.

The chain has TRBV5-1 and TRBJ2-7; unclear D gene. Trimming cost V 1 base and J 2 bases, with 13 bases left between them. CDR3 length equals 15 residues. The germline gives CDR1 SGHRS, CDR2 YFSETQ. The CDR3, as DNA: TGCGCCAGCAGCTTGTACATAGACCCCCCCTACGAGCAGTACTTC. Residues: CASSLYIDPPYEQYF.